This record looks at one T cell receptor (beta chain) sequence and its context. The data originate from a study of T cell changes during pregnancy in multiple sclerosis. This table comes from immunoSEQ multiplex PCR, and its TCRdb copy is limited to in-frame clones, with some not included. The sample contains 58,000 or so clones, about 90% of which appear only once. This CDR3 comprises 13 residues. Deletions cut 3 bases from V and 3 bases from J, with 8 bases between. Germline assignment: CDR1 SEHNR and CDR2 FQNEAQ (reference sequence). The chain is built from TRBV7-9 and TRBJ1-1; D not resolved. This clonotype was obtained from a female donor with multiple sclerosis, enrolled in a pregnancy study. This specimen consisted of peripheral blood, obtained in the first trimester of pregnancy. The CDR3 nucleotides are TGTGCCAGCAGCTTGAATCGGGACACTGAAGCTTTCTTT. Protein sequence: CASSLNRDTEAFF. Drawing the rest from reference TRBV7-9 and TRBJ1-1, the complete variable domain is DTGVSQNPRHKITKRGQNVTFRCDPISEHNRLYWYRQTLGQGPEFLTYFQNEAQLEKSRLLSDRFSAERPKGSFSTLEIQRTEQGDSAMYLCASSLNRDTEAFFGQGTRLTVV.